This record looks at one T cell receptor (beta chain) sequence and its context. This entry is derived from a study of blood T cell repertoires in COVID-19. Per the original data handling: Reference gene primer amplification yielded estimated nucleated cell counts. Some clones are missing from TCRdb's copy, which holds only in-frame ones; the method was immunoSEQ multiplex PCR. The DNA gave D and trimming, while V, J and clone size come from that table. The top ten hold roughly 13% of the sample, which has about 260,000 clones, over 75% seen once. Germline lookup yields CDR1 LNHDA and CDR2 SQIVND (reference sequence). Deletions cut 9 bases from V and 5 bases from J, with 10 bases between. The CDR3 contains 11 residues.

The rearrangement links TRBV19 to TRBJ1-2; the D is unclear. The sequenced sample was peripheral blood. This receptor was identified in a human donor in a cohort sampled during active COVID-19. The CDR3 DNA reads as TGTGCCAGCGCGTCACGTTATGGCTACACCTTC. Its protein product is CASASRYGYTF.